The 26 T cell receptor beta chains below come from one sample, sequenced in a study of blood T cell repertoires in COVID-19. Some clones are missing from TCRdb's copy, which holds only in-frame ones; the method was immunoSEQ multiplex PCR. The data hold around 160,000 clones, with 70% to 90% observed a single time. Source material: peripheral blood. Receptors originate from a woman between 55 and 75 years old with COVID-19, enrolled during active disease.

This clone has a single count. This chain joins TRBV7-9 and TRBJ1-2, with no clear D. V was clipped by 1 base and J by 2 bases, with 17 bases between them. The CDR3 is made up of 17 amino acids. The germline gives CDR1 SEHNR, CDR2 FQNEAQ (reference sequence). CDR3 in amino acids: CASSLGSGQSGNYGYTF. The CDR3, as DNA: TGTGCCAGCAGCTTAGGTAGCGGGCAGTCGGGGAACTATGGCTACACCTTC.

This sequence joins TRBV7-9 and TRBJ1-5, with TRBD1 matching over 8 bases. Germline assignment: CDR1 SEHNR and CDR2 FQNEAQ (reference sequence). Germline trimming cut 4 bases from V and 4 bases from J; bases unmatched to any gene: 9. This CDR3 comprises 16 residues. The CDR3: CASSYVGQGGNQPQHF. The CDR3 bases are TGTGCCAGCAGCTATGTAGGACAGGGAGGGAATCAGCCCCAGCATTTT.

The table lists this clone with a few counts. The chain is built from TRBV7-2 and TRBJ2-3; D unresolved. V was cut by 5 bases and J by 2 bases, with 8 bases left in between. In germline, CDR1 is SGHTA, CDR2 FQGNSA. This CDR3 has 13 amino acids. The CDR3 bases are TGTGCCAGCAGCCCTTTCCCCACAGATACGCAGTATTTT. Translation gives CASSPFPTDTQYF.

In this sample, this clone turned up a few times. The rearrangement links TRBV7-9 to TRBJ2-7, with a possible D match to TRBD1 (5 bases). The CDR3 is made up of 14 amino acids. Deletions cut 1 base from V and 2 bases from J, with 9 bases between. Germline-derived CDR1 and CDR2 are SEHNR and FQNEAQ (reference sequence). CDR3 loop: CASSLDGRAYEQYF. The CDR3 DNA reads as TGTGCCAGCAGCTTAGACGGCAGGGCCTACGAGCAGTACTTC.

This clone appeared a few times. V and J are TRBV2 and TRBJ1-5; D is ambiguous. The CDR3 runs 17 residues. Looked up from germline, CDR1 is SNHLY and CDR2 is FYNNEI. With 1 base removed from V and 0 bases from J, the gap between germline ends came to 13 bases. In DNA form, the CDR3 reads TGTGCCAGCAGTGAAGGGCAGGTGACCTATAGCAATCAGCCCCAGCATTTT. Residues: CASSEGQVTYSNQPQHF.

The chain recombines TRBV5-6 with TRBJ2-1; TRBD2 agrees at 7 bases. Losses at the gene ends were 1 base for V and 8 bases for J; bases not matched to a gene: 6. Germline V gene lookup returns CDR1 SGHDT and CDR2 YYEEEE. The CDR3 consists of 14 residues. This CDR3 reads CASSLRGVGDEQFF. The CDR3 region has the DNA TGTGCCAGCAGCTTGCGGGGGGTCGGCGATGAGCAGTTCTTC.

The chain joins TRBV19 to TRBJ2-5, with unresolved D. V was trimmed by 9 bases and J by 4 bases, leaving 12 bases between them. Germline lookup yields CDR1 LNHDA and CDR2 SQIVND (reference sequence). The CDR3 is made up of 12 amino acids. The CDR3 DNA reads TGTGCCAGCAGTGACACCCTAGAGACCCAGTACTTC. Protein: CASSDTLETQYF.

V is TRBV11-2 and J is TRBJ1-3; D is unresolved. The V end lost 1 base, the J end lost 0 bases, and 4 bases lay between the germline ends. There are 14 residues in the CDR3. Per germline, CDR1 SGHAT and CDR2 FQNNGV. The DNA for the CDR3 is TGTGCCAGCAGCTTAGCCTTCTCTGGAAACACCATATATTTT. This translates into CASSLAFSGNTIYF.

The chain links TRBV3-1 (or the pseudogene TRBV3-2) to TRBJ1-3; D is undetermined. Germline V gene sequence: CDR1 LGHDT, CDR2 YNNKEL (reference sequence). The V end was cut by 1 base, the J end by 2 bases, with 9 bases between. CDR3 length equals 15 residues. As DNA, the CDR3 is TGTGCCAGCAGCCAAGGTTTGGGCCCTGGAAACACCATATATTTT. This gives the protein CASSQGLGPGNTIYF.

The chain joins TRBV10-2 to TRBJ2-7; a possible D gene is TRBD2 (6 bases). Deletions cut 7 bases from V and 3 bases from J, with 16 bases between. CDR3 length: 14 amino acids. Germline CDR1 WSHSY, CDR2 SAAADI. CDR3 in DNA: TGCGCCAGCACTAGCCCACTAGCAAGCTACGAGCAGTACTTC. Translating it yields CASTSPLASYEQYF.

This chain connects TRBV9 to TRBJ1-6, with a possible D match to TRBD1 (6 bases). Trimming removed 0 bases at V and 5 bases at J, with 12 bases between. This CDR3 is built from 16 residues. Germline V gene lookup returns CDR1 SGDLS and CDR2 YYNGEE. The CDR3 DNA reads TGTGCCAGCAGCGTAGAACAGGGTGGTCATAATTCACCCCTCCACTTT. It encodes CASSVEQGGHNSPLHF.

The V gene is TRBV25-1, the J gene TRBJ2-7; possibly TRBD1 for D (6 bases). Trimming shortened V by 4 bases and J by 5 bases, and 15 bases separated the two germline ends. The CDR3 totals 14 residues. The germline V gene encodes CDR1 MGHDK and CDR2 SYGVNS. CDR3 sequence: CASSGWTVGHEQYF. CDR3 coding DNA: TGTGCCAGCAGTGGGTGGACAGTCGGTCACGAGCAGTACTTC.

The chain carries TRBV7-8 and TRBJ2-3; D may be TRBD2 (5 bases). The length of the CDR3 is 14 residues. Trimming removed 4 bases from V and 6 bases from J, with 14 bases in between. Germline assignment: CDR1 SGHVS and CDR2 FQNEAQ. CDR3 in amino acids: CASSSTPVADTQYF. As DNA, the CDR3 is TGTGCCAGCAGCTCTACGCCGGTAGCGGATACGCAGTATTTT.

The CDR3 sequence: CASSYARANTEAFF. CDR3 in DNA: TGTGCCAGCAGTTACGCCAGGGCGAACACTGAAGCTTTCTTT. This chain joins TRBV6-2 or TRBV6-3 and TRBJ1-1; possible D gene TRBD1, 5 bases. V lost 2 bases and J lost 1, with 8 bases in between. CDR1 MNHEY and CDR2 SVGEGT come from the germline V gene. The CDR3 sequence is 14 residues long.

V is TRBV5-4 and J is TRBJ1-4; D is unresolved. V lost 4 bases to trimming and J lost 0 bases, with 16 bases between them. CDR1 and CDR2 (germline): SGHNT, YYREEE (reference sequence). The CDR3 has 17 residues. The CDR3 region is CASSRMAGRTTNEKLFF. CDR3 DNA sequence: TGTGCCAGCAGCCGAATGGCGGGCAGAACAACTAATGAAAAACTGTTTTTT.

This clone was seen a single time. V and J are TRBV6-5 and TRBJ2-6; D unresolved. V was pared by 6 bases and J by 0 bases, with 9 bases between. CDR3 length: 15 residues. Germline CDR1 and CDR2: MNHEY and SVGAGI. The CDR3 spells CASSLQISGANVLTF. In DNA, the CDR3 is TGTGCCAGCAGCTTACAGATCTCTGGGGCCAACGTCCTGACTTTC.

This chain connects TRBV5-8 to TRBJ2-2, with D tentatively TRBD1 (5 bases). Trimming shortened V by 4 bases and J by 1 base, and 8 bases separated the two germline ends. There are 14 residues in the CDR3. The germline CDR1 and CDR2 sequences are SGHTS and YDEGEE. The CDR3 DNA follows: TGTGCCAGCAGCCGAACAGGGAACACCGGGGAGCTGTTTTTT. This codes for CASSRTGNTGELFF.

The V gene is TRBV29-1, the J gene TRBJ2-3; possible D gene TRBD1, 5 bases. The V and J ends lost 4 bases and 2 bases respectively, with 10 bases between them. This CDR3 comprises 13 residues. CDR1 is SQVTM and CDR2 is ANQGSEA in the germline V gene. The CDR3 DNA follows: TGCAGCGTTGCCCAACAGGTCACAGATACGCAGTATTTT. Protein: CSVAQQVTDTQYF.

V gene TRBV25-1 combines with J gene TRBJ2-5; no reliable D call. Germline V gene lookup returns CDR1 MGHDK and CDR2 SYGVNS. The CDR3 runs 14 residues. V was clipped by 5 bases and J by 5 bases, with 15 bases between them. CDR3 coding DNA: TGTGCCAGCAGTAAAAATTACCCGCGGGAGACCCAGTACTTC. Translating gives CASSKNYPRETQYF.

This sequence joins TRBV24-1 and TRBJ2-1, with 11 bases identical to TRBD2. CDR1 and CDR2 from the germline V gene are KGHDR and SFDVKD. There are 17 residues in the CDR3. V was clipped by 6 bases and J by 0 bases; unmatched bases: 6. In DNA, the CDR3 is TGTGCCACCAGTTGGGCTAGCGGGGGGAGCTCCTACAATGAGCAGTTCTTC. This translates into CATSWASGGSSYNEQFF.

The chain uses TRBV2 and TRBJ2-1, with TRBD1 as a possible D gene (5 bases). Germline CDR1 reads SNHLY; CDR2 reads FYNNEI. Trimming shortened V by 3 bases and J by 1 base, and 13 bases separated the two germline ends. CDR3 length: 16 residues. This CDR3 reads CASSDGRGFSYNEQFF. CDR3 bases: TGTGCCAGCAGTGATGGTAGGGGTTTTTCCTACAATGAGCAGTTCTTC.

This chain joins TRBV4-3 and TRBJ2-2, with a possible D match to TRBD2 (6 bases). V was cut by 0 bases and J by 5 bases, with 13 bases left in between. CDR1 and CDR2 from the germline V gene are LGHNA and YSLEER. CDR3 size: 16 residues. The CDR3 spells CASSQEGAGPTGELFF. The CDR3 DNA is TGCGCCAGCAGCCAAGAAGGGGCGGGGCCGACCGGGGAGCTGTTTTTT.

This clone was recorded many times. The CDR3 here is CASSGVDYEQYF. The CDR3 nucleotides read TGTGCCAGCTCAGGGGTCGACTACGAGCAGTACTTC. The chain carries TRBV2 and TRBJ2-7, with a weak D call TRBD1 (6 bases). Germline loops: CDR1 SNHLY, CDR2 FYNNEI. The V end lost 8 bases, the J end lost 3 bases, and 11 bases lay between the germline ends. This CDR3 has 12 amino acids.

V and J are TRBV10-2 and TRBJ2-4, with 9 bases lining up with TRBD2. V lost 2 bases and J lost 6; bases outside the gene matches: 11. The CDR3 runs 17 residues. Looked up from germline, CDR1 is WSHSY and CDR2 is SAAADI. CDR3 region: CASSEELAGAITNIQYF. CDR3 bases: TGCGCCAGCAGTGAGGAATTAGCGGGAGCGATAACAAACATTCAGTACTTC.

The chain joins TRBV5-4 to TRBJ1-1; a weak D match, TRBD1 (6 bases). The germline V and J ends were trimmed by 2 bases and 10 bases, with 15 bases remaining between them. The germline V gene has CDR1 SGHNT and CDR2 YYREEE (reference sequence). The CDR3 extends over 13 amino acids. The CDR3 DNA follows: TGTGCCAGCAGCTTCGGCAGGGAAGGGGGAGCTTTCTTT. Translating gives CASSFGREGGAFF.

The CDR3 is CASSDSGGTYEQYF. The CDR3 coding sequence is TGTGCCAGCAGTGATTCGGGGGGCACATACGAGCAGTACTTC. The chain uses TRBV2 and TRBJ2-7; D possibly corresponds to TRBD2 (7 bases). Trimming shortened V by 3 bases and J by 4 bases, and 13 bases separated the two germline ends. Germline V gives CDR1 SNHLY, CDR2 FYNNEI. The CDR3 totals 14 residues.